These T cell receptor beta chains were read from a single sample in a study of shared clonotypes between healthy human individuals. Profiling relied on immunoSEQ multiplex PCR, and the TCRdb table lists in-frame clones only, not all of them. Of roughly 2,500,000 clones listed, approximately 94% are singletons. The sample was naive CD4+ T cells from PBMCs. The receptors here all came from a man younger than 35 in good health. Some clones in this sample may be carry-over from other donors' samples. Both conserved end residues are part of each CDR3. A D gene is named only where the DNA matches it firmly. For some rows the clone size is stated as once, few or many, or as a class when expanded; others skip it.

j_call v_call d_call clone_size cdr3_nt cdr3_aa
TRBJ1-2 TRBV5-6 - - TGTGCCAGCAGCTTGGTGGGGATTAGTGGCTATGGCTACACCTTC CASSLVGISGYGYTF
TRBJ1-1 TRBV18 TRBD1 - TGTGCCAGCTCACCCGGACAGGCCGCTAACACTGAAGCTTTCTTT CASSPGQAANTEAFF
TRBJ2-1 TRBV19 - once TGTGCCAGTACCCCGCGCCCCTTTAGCTCCTACAATGAGCAGTTCTTC CASTPRPFSSYNEQFF
TRBJ2-7 TRBV27 - - TGTGCCAGCAGTTCCGGGGGGCTGACCTACGAGCAGTACTTC CASSSGGLTYEQYF
TRBJ1-5 TRBV6-1 - - TGTGCCAGCAGTATCGGGGGGGGCCGCCGAGGGGCCCAGCATTTT CASSIGGGRRGAQHF
TRBJ2-5 TRBV4-3 TRBD2 - TGCGCCAGCAGCCAAATGGGGGGGTACCAAGAGACCCAGTACTTC CASSQMGGYQETQYF
TRBJ2-1 TRBV18 - - TGTGCCAGCTCCAGGGACGTCTCCTACAATGAGCAGTTCTTC CASSRDVSYNEQFF
TRBJ2-2 TRBV6-6 - - TGTGCCAGCAGTTACCCCGTCCTGAGGGCGGCCGGGGAGCTGTTTTTT CASSYPVLRAAGELFF
TRBJ2-5 TRBV5-5 - - TGTGCCAGCAGCCGACAGGAGGGAGAGACCCAGTACTTC CASSRQEGETQYF
TRBJ1-1 TRBV6-6 - - TGTGCCAGCAGTTACCCACTTCTGGGGAAGGGCGTAGCTTTCTTT CASSYPLLGKGVAFF
TRBJ1-1 TRBV2 - few TGTGCCAGCAGCGGCTACGTGGGAACTGAAGCTTTCTTT CASSGYVGTEAFF
TRBJ1-1 TRBV6-5 - once TGTGCCAGTTCGGACGGCCGAATGAACACTGAAGCTTTCTTT CASSDGRMNTEAFF
TRBJ1-2 TRBV5-8 - - TGTGCCAGCAGCTTGAGAGGGGGTACTAACTATGGCTACACCTTC CASSLRGGTNYGYTF
TRBJ2-3 TRBV2 - - TGTGCCAGCAGGAGGACAGGCACAGATACGCAGTATTTT CASRRTGTDTQYF
TRBJ1-2 TRBV11-2 - - TGTGCCAGCAGCTTAGTGTCAGCCGCTAACTATGGCTACACCTTC CASSLVSAANYGYTF
TRBJ1-5 TRBV7-2 - - TGTGCCAGCAGCTTCTTGGGCCAGCCCCAGCATTTT CASSFLGQPQHF
TRBJ2-2 TRBV6-5 - - TGTGCCAGCAGTTATGGAACCGGGGAGCTGTTTTTT CASSYGTGELFF
TRBJ2-1 TRBV11-1 - - TGTGCCAGCAGCTTGGAAGAGGGCTCCTACAATGAGCAGTTCTTC CASSLEEGSYNEQFF
TRBJ1-1 TRBV28 - - TGTGCCAGCAGCGGATACCTTCGGGGACATATCACTGAAGCTTTCTTT CASSGYLRGHITEAFF
TRBJ2-1 TRBV2 TRBD2 - TGTGCCAGCAGTGAAAGGGCGGGAGTGGGAAACAATGAGCAGTTCTTC CASSERAGVGNNEQFF